One sample yielded the 12 T cell receptor beta chains listed below, sequenced in a study of T-cell memory formation after mild COVID-19 (dated by TCRdb to the early 2020s). The method was 5' RACE. Sequencing was performed on an Illumina NovaSeq 6000. TCRdb's own reprocessing of the public reads used fastp at Q25 and MiXCR and kept productive beta chains. Rows with one shared CDR3 protein collapse into an entry with the most common genes and DNA. The sample table records roughly 320,000 distinct CDR3 sequences; around 27% of these occur just once. Approximately 13% of the sample belongs to the ten largest clones. Material for sequencing was PBMCs or a T cell subset sorted from them (not recorded which). The receptors derive from an adult woman who had mild COVID-19 (a few samples of this study predate the infection). The sample titles of this study are shuffled in the database, so cell type and time point are left out; the donor was told from shared clones.

The chain combines TRBV29-1 with TRBJ1-1, with D unclear. Deletions cut 6 bases from V and 4 bases from J, with 12 bases between. This CDR3 has 12 amino acids. CDR1 SQVTM and CDR2 ANQGSEA come from the germline V gene. CDR3 coding DNA: TGCAGCGTGGTCCCAGAGAGCACTGAAGCTTTCTTT. This encodes CSVVPESTEAFF.

Only a few counts were recorded for this clonotype. V is TRBV5-1 and J is TRBJ1-4; maybe TRBD1 (6 bases). CDR3 length: 15 amino acids. V lost 5 bases and J 3 bases, leaving 14 bases between the germline ends. Germline V gene lookup returns CDR1 SGHRS and CDR2 YFSETQ. CDR3 loop: CASSRGEGSNEKLFF. In DNA form, the CDR3 reads TGCGCCAGCAGTAGGGGGGAAGGGTCTAATGAAAAACTGTTTTTT. Using reference TRBV5-1 and TRBJ1-4 for the parts outside the CDR3, the full variable domain is KAGVTQTPRYLIKTRGQQVTLSCSPISGHRSVSWYQQTPGQGLQFLFEYFSETQRNKGNFPGRFSGRQFSNSRSEMNVSTLELGDSALYLCASSRGEGSNEKLFFGSGTQLSVL.

The V and J genes are TRBV2 and TRBJ2-1; D is perhaps TRBD2 (6 bases). The CDR3 is 17 residues long. Germline V gene lookup returns CDR1 SNHLY and CDR2 FYNNEI. The V and J ends lost 7 bases and 1 base respectively, with 20 bases between them. For the CDR3, the DNA is TGTGCCAGCACCCTCGTGATTAGCGGTTCTTCCTACAATGAGCAGTTCTTC. Translating it yields CASTLVISGSSYNEQFF.

This clonotype occurred a few times. J is TRBJ2-7 and V is TRBV20-1; D perhaps matches TRBD1 (6 bases). The CDR3 is made up of 11 amino acids. V was shortened by 7 bases and J by 3 bases, with 10 bases between the two germline ends. CDR1 DFQATT and CDR2 SNEGSKA come from the germline V gene (reference sequence). The CDR3 DNA is TGCAGTGGGCAGGGGAACTACGAGCAGTACTTC. Its protein product is CSGQGNYEQYF.

Of note for this clonotype: A read error may account for a junction end that differs from germline. This rearrangement joins TRBV12-3 or TRBV12-4 to TRBJ2-2; D ambiguous. The CDR3 covers 18 residues. The CDR3 loop is CPSSLRLWGPSNTGELFF. The DNA of the CDR3 is TGTCCCAGCAGTTTACGTTTATGGGGTCCCTCGAACACCGGGGAGCTGTTTTTT.

This clonotype was counted at least ten times. This rearrangement joins TRBV7-6 to TRBJ2-7, with D perhaps TRBD1 or TRBD2 (6 bases each). Germline V gene sequence: CDR1 SGHVS, CDR2 FNYEAQ. V was trimmed by 2 bases and J by 5 bases, leaving 16 bases between them. The CDR3 consists of 15 residues. The CDR3 region has the DNA TGTGCCAGCAGCTTACGTGGAGGGGGGTACGACGAGCAGTACTTC. It translates to CASSLRGGGYDEQYF.

The chain couples TRBV20-1 to TRBJ2-1; a possible D gene is TRBD2 (5 bases). Germline V CDR1 and CDR2: DFQATT, SNEGSKA (reference sequence). V shed 0 bases and J shed 2 bases, with 11 bases lying between them. This CDR3 contains 15 residues. The CDR3 spells CSARDQRNPYNEQFF. The CDR3 bases are TGCAGTGCTAGAGATCAGCGGAACCCCTACAATGAGCAGTTCTTC.

This clonotype was found a few times. The rearrangement uses TRBV28 and TRBJ2-1; 7 bases line up with TRBD1. V was clipped by 6 bases and J by 8 bases; unmatched bases: 13. Germline loops: CDR1 MDHEN, CDR2 SYDVKM. This CDR3 has 15 amino acids. For the CDR3, the DNA is TGTGCCAGCAGACTACCGGGACAGTTGGGGCATGAGCAGTTCTTC. Translation gives CASRLPGQLGHEQFF.

The chain links TRBV27 to TRBJ1-2; D unclear. The germline CDR1 and CDR2 sequences are MNHEY and SMNVEV (reference sequence). The CDR3 sequence is 14 residues long. V lost 0 bases to trimming and J lost 4 bases, with 9 bases between them. The CDR3 bases are TGTGCCAGCAGTTTATCGAAAGCTTCCTATGGCTACACCTTC. Encoded protein: CASSLSKASYGYTF.

This clonotype was detected a few times. The genes are TRBV24-1 and TRBJ2-1; 8 nucleotides line up with TRBD2. CDR3 length equals 13 residues. Germline V gene data show CDR1 as KGHDR and CDR2 as SFDVKD. The J segment lost 4 bases and the V segment lost 9 bases, leaving 4 bases of the junction unmatched. CDR3 sequence: CATRGGAYNEQFF. In DNA, the CDR3 is TGTGCCACCCGGGGGGGGGCATACAATGAGCAGTTCTTC.

The J gene is TRBJ1-1, the V gene TRBV20-1, with TRBD1 matching 7 bases. The V gene end was trimmed by 0 bases and the J gene end by 3 bases; junction bases not matched to a gene: 1. This CDR3 contains 13 residues. Germline CDR1 is DFQATT and CDR2 is SNEGSKA (reference sequence). The CDR3 DNA reads TGCAGTGCTAGAGAAACAGGGGACACTGAAGCTTTCTTT. Translating it yields CSARETGDTEAFF.

This chain links TRBV5-6 with TRBJ2-4; D is uncertain. V dropped 1 base and J dropped 0 bases, with 5 bases sitting between them. The germline V gene has CDR1 SGHDT and CDR2 YYEEEE. CDR3 size: 14 residues. The CDR3 coding sequence is TGTGCCAGCAGCTTGATCTTAGCCAAAAACATTCAGTACTTC. Its translation: CASSLILAKNIQYF.